This entry is about one T cell receptor beta chain. Unmatched junction bases numbered 5, after V lost 6 bases and J lost 4 bases. CDR1 is MNHEY and CDR2 is SVGAGI in the germline V gene. This CDR3 has 14 amino acids. Repertoires were generated with immunoSEQ multiplex PCR, while TCRdb's copy carries only in-frame clones and drops some. The data show some 140,000 clones, 85% to 95% seen once. The sample comes from a study of T cell responses to AZD1222 COVID-19 vaccine. The chain uses TRBV6-5 and TRBJ1-4; 7 positions match TRBD1. The clonotype originates from an adult in good health. This specimen was peripheral blood, taken on day 0 of AZD1222 vaccination. CDR3 nucleotides: TGTGCCAGCAGCCGGGGACAGTTTAATGAAAAACTGTTTTTT. Translating it yields CASSRGQFNEKLFF.